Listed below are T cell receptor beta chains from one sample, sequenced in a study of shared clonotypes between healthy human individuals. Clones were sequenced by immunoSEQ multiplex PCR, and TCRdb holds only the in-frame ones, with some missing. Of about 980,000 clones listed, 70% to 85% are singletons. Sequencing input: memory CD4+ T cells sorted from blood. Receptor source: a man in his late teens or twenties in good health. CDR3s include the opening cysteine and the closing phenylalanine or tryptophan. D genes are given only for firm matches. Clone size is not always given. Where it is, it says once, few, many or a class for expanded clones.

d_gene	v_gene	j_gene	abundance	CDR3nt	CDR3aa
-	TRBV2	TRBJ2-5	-	TGTGCCAGCAGTACCCGGCGGGCCTTTCAAGAGACCCAGTACTTC	CASSTRRAFQETQYF
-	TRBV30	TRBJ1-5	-	TGTGCCTGGGGGGATCGTAGCAATCAGCCCCAGCATTTT	CAWGDRSNQPQHF
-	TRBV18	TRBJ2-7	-	TGTGCCAGCTCACCCTCCGTCGGGTCCTACGAGCAGTACTTC	CASSPSVGSYEQYF
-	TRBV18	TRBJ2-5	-	TGTGCCAGCTCACTTACAGGGACGAAAGAGACCCAGTACTTC	CASSLTGTKETQYF
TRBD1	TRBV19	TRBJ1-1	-	TGTGCCAGTAGTCCTGGGACAGGGCGGAACACTGAAGCTTTCTTT	CASSPGTGRNTEAFF
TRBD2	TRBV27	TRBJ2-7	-	TGTGCCAGCAGTTTGTCTAGCGGGACCCCCTACGAGCAGTACTTC	CASSLSSGTPYEQYF
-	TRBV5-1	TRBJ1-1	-	TGCGCCAGCAGCTTTCAAGGGGGGCGGACTGAAGCTTTCTTT	CASSFQGGRTEAFF
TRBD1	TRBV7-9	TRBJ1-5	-	TGTGCCAGCAGTGCAGGACAGGGCAATCAGCCCCAGCATTTT	CASSAGQGNQPQHF
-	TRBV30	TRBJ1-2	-	TGTGCCTGGACCCTAGGGGAGGGAATCGGCTACACCTTC	CAWTLGEGIGYTF
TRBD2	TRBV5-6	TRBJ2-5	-	TGTGCCAGCAGCTTGCGAGCGGGAGGGCAAGAGACCCAGTACTTC	CASSLRAGGQETQYF
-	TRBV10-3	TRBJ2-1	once	TGTGCCATCAGTGAGTCGGGCGCAGCCTTCTACAATGAGCAGTTCTTC	CAISESGAAFYNEQFF
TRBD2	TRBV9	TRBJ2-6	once	TGTGCCAGCAGCGTACTAGCGGGAGGAATCTCTGGGGCCAACGTCCTGACTTTC	CASSVLAGGISGANVLTF
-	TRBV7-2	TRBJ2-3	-	TGTGCCAGCAGCTCAAATAGCGGTAGCACAGATACGCAGTATTTT	CASSSNSGSTDTQYF
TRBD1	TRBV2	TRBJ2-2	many	TGTGCCAGCAGTCGGGACAGAAACACCGGGGAGCTGTTTTTT	CASSRDRNTGELFF
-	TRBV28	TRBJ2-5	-	TGTGCCAGCAGTTTGGGTCTGGGGACCCAGTACTTC	CASSLGLGTQYF
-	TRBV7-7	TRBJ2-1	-	TGTGCTAGCAGCTTAGATGGCCCTTCGGATGAGCAGTTCTTC	CASSLDGPSDEQFF
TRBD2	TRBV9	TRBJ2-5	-	TGTGCCAGCAGCGTAGCATCTGGCGGTAGCGGGAGCGGTGAGACCCAGTACTTC	CASSVASGGSGSGETQYF
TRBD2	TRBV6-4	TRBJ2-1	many	TGTGCCAGCGGGATACTAGCGGGGGGGTTCAATGAGCAGTTCTTC	CASGILAGGFNEQFF
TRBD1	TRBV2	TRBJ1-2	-	TGTGCCGGGTCGACAGGGGTCAACTATGGCTACACCTTC	CAGSTGVNYGYTF
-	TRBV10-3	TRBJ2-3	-	TGTGCCACGAGGAGACAGGGAGGAATCACAGATACGCAGTATTTT	CATRRQGGITDTQYF
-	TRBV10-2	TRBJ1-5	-	TGCGCCAGCAGGGACAGAAGTAGCAATCAGCCCCAGCATTTT	CASRDRSSNQPQHF
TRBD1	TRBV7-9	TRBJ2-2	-	TGTGCCAGCAGCGCCGGGACAGGGCGTCTCGGGGAGCTGTTTTTT	CASSAGTGRLGELFF
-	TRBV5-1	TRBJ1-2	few	TGCGCCAGCAGCTTTGGGGCTACCCGCTATGGCTACACCTTC	CASSFGATRYGYTF
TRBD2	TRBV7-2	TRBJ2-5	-	TGTGCCAGCAGACTAGCGGGAGTAGAGACCCAGTACTTC	CASRLAGVETQYF
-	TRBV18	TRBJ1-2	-	TGTGCCAGCTCACCACAATCGGAGGCCCATGGCTACACCTTC	CASSPQSEAHGYTF
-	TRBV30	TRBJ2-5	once	TGTGCCTGGAATCGAGGGCGGGAGACCCAGTACTTC	CAWNRGRETQYF
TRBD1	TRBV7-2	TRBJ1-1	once	TGTGCCAGCAGCGGTCGGACAGGGAAGTCGGGAACTGAAGCTTTCTTT	CASSGRTGKSGTEAFF
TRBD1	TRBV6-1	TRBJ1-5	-	TGTGCCAGCAGTGGAGACAGGGGAAATGGTCAGCCCCAGCATTTT	CASSGDRGNGQPQHF
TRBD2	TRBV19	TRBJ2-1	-	TGTGCCAGTAGTGTCCTAAGGACTAGCGGCCACAATGAGCAGTTCTTC	CASSVLRTSGHNEQFF
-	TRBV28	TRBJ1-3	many	TGTGCCAGCAGATTGGGGACTGGGGGGGCTGTAGGAAACACCATATATTTT	CASRLGTGGAVGNTIYF
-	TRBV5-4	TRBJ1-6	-	TGTGCCAGCAGCTCACCAGAGCGAGGAGATAATTCACCCCTCCACTTT	CASSSPERGDNSPLHF
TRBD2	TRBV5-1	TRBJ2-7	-	TGCGCCAGCAGCTTGTTCGTCTCTAGCGGGGGAGGCGAGCAGTACTTC	CASSLFVSSGGGEQYF
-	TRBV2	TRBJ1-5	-	TGTGCCAGCACCCTATTCAGCGTCGCGATAAGGCAGCCCCAGCATTTT	CASTLFSVAIRQPQHF
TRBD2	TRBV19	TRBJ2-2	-	TGTGCCAGTGGACTAGCGGGACTAGGCGGGGAGCTGTTTTTT	CASGLAGLGGELFF
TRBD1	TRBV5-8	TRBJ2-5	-	TGTGCCAGCAGCTTGGGACAGGGGGCACAAGAGACCCAGTACTTC	CASSLGQGAQETQYF